These 2 T cell receptor beta chains share one sample of origin, sequenced in a study of human T cells and chemical hapten exposure. Sample time point: pre-sensitization, week 0. Treatment in this sample: therapeutic diphenylcyclopropenone sensitization with weekly scalp DPC. One entry per CDR3 protein results from TCRdb running MiXCR on the RACE reads. The sample contains about 300,000 distinct CDR3 sequences, approximately 5.8% of which appear only once. Sequencing was performed on whole blood, taken in connection with sensitization to the hapten diphenylcyclopropenone (DPC). The receptor set was obtained from a young woman with alopecia areata. Some clones in this sample may be carry-over from other donors' samples.

This clonotype showed up just a few times. J is TRBJ2-7 and V is TRBV6-5, with 11 bases matching TRBD2. Germline V gene lookup returns CDR1 MNHEY and CDR2 SVGAGI. CDR3 size: 17 residues. The junction had 12 bases not matched to a gene; V was cut back by 6 bases and J by 2 bases. The chain's CDR3 is CASSPRHQTSGTYEQYF. In DNA, the CDR3 is TGTGCCAGCAGCCCTCGTCACCAGACTAGCGGGACCTACGAGCAGTACTTC.

This clonotype was seen many times. V usage is TRBV3-1 and J usage is TRBJ1-1; TRBD1 might be the D (6 bases). V shed 4 bases and J shed 6 bases, with 12 bases lying between them. The CDR3 extends over 13 amino acids. CDR1 is LGHDT, CDR2 YNNKEL, per germline (reference sequence). CDR3 region: CASSLDRTSEAFF. The CDR3, as DNA: TGTGCCAGCAGCCTAGACAGGACCTCTGAAGCTTTCTTT. Supplemented by reference TRBV3-1 and TRBJ1-1, the full variable domain reads DTAVSQTPKYLVTQMGNDKSIKCEQNLGHDTMYWYKQDSKKFLKIMFSYNNKELIINETVPNRFSPKSPDKAHLNLHINSLELGDSAVYFCASSLDRTSEAFFGQGTRLTVV.